Included here is one TCR beta chain sequence, with context. Its antigen is not identified. The data were obtained in a study of OX40 agonist ivuxolimab in advanced cancers. General study points: On average, CD8+ T cells showed a greater number of expanded clones than CD4+.

Patients with autoimmune history or systemic immunosuppression were excluded. Measured with immunoSEQ multiplex PCR; TCRdb has only the in-frame clones, and not every one. The table lists roughly 70,000 clones, 85% of them singletons. The CDR3 spans 16 residues. Germline loops: CDR1 LGHNA, CDR2 YSLEER. Trimming left V 1 base short and J 2 bases short, with 14 bases between. The genes are TRBV4-3 and TRBJ1-1; a possible D gene is TRBD1 (6 bases). The source material was CD4+ or CD8+ T cells sorted from blood, sampled in a trial of the OX40 agonist ivuxolimab. The sequence was collected from an adult with an advanced solid tumor such as melanoma, head and neck, liver or kidney cancer. The CDR3 DNA reads TGCGCCAGCAGCCAAGCCCCAGGGGCGATCAACACTGAAGCTTTCTTT. The encoded protein is CASSQAPGAINTEAFF.